This T cell receptor (beta chain) derives from a study of T cell responses to AZD1222 COVID-19 vaccine. Background on the study: Recipients boosted at about 4 weeks or about 12 weeks are pooled. Study results and caveats: It was only six AZD1222 recipients who were seropositive at baseline. There were mostly white British donors and more females than males, and clonal diversity was possibly underestimated.

Notes on this clone: What it binds is not known.

Profiling relied on immunoSEQ multiplex PCR, and the TCRdb table lists in-frame clones only, not all of them. The profile shows about 110,000 clones, 75% to 90% of them singletons. Germline CDR1 SGHTA, CDR2 FQGNSA. CDR3 length: 15 residues. V was shortened by 4 bases and J by 2 bases, with 12 bases between the two germline ends. The sequenced sample was peripheral blood, obtained on day 0 of AZD1222 vaccination. The receptor's source is an adult in good health. This chain links TRBV7-2 with TRBJ2-1; D tentatively reads TRBD1 or TRBD2 (5 bases each). The CDR3 is CASSSRDGAYNEQFF. The CDR3 nucleotides are TGTGCCAGCAGCTCCCGGGACGGGGCCTACAATGAGCAGTTCTTC.